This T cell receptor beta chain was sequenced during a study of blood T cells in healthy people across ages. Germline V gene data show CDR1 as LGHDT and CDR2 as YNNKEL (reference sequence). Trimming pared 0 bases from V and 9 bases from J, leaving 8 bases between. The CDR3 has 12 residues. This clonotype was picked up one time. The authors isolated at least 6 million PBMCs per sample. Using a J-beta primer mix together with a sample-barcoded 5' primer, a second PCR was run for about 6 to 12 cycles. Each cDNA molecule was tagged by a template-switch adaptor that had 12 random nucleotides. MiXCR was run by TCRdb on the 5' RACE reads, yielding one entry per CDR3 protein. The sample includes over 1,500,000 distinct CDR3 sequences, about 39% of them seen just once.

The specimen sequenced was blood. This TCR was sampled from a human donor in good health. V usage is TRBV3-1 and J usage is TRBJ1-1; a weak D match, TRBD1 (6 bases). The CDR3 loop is CASSQDRGQAFF. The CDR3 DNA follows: TGTGCCAGCAGCCAAGACAGGGGACAAGCTTTCTTT. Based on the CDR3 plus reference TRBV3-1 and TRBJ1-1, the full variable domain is DTAVSQTPKYLVTQMGNDKSIKCEQNLGHDTMYWYKQDSKKFLKIMFSYNNKELIINETVPNRFSPKSPDKAHLNLHINSLELGDSAVYFCASSQDRGQAFFGQGTRLTVV.